This T cell receptor (beta chain) was sequenced for a study of shared clonotypes between healthy human individuals. Study as a whole: The plates for each donor numbered three CD4 naive, three CD4 memory, two CD8 naive and one CD8 memory. Findings of the study overall: Across subsets, estimated richness was generally greater for naive than for memory populations. Approximately 5% was the fraction of naive CD4 clonotypes found shared across several donors. Investigators expected sequencing depth to affect clonotype sharing among donors.

Trimming stripped 5 bases from V and 1 base from J, with 11 bases between. The CDR3 runs to 14 residues. Per germline, CDR1 MDHEN and CDR2 SYDVKM. CD45RO-negative cells were positively selected for CCR7, leaving out terminally differentiated effector memory CD45RA+ cells. Sequencing was performed with immunoSEQ multiplex PCR; in TCRdb, only in-frame clones are kept and a portion is missing. The sample contains nearly 2 million clones, about 95% of which appear only once. A remark on this clone: Its antigen is undetermined.

The sequence came from a man younger than 35 in good health. This chain links TRBV28 with TRBJ1-1; perhaps TRBD1 as D (6 bases). What was sequenced was naive CD8+ T cells sorted from blood. As DNA, the CDR3 is TGTGCCAGCAGTGCGACGGACAGGAACACTGAAGCTTTCTTT. It yields the protein CASSATDRNTEAFF.